These 17 T cell receptor beta chains came from one sample sequenced in a study of chemoradiotherapy in HPV16-positive cancers. The repertoire was sequenced with immunoSEQ multiplex PCR; TCRdb's copy has only in-frame clones and lacks some. The sample shows about 12,000 clones, around 62% of them seen only once. The specimen was obtained from a patient who underwent chemoradiotherapy. The receptor set was obtained from a human donor with HPV-associated anogenital cancer.

The rearrangement uses TRBV30 and TRBJ2-2, with D uncertain. V lost 3 bases, J lost 4 bases, and 12 bases lay in between. The CDR3 is 14 residues long. Germline CDR1 is GTSNPN and CDR2 is SVGIG (reference sequence). The CDR3 nucleotides read TGTGCCTGGAGGGGTGGAGTGGGCACCGGGGAGCTGTTTTTT. Protein sequence: CAWRGGVGTGELFF.

Remarks on this clone: The junction and the germline gene differ at one end; a read error may be behind it. The chain links TRBV7-7 to TRBJ1-1; weak D call: TRBD1 (5 bases). CDR3 length: 13 residues. Germline lookup yields CDR1 SSHAT and CDR2 FNYEAQ (reference sequence). The CDR3 is CASSPREGGQAFF. In DNA form, the CDR3 reads TGTGCTAGCAGCCCCAGGGAGGGAGGCCAGGCTTTCTTT.

This chain connects TRBV5-5 to TRBJ2-5; TRBD1 matches 10 bases. CDR1 and CDR2 (germline): SGHKS, YYEKEE (reference sequence). CDR3 length equals 15 residues. V shed 9 bases, J shed 2 bases, and the junction held 10 bases outside the gene matches. The CDR3 DNA sequence: TGTGCCACCCTACCGACAGGGGGCCCTCAAGAGACCCAGTACTTC. This sequence encodes CATLPTGGPQETQYF.

The chain uses TRBV29-1 and TRBJ2-5, with 8 bases matching TRBD2. Germline assignment: CDR1 SQVTM and CDR2 ANQGSEA. V was clipped by 6 bases and J by 5 bases; unmatched bases: 2. This CDR3 contains 11 residues. The CDR3 sequence: CSVGTSETQYF. The DNA for the CDR3 is TGCAGCGTGGGGACTAGTGAGACCCAGTACTTC.

This chain connects TRBV28 to TRBJ1-5; D gene uncertain. V was cut by 2 bases and J by 6 bases, with 14 bases left in between. This CDR3 is 15 amino acids long. Germline CDR1 and CDR2: MDHEN and SYDVKM. The CDR3 loop is CASSLISPNGQPQHF. In DNA form, the CDR3 reads TGTGCCAGCAGTTTAATAAGCCCTAATGGTCAGCCCCAGCATTTT.

The rearrangement joins TRBV6-4 to TRBJ2-5; D is unclear. Trimming took 4 bases from V and 4 from J, leaving 10 bases between them. Germline-derived CDR1 and CDR2 are MRHNA and SNTAGT. The CDR3 is 13 residues long. CDR3 amino acids: CASSVGPGETQYF. The CDR3 DNA is TGTGCCAGCAGTGTCGGGCCAGGAGAGACCCAGTACTTC.

The chain joins TRBV4-1 to TRBJ1-4, with TRBD1 identical over 8 bases. With 1 base clipped from V and 8 bases from J, the junction kept 18 bases outside the gene matches. The CDR3 totals 19 residues. Germline V gene lookup returns CDR1 MGHRA and CDR2 YSYEKL. Written as DNA, the CDR3 is TGCGCCAGCAGCCAAGGAGGCGCAGGGGGCGCCGGGCGTAGAGAAAAACTGTTTTTT. Its translation: CASSQGGAGGAGRREKLFF.

The J gene is TRBJ2-7, the V gene TRBV30; TRBD2 might be the D (5 bases). V lost 4 bases to trimming and J lost 0 bases, with 10 bases between them. The CDR3 totals 13 residues. Germline lookup yields CDR1 GTSNPN and CDR2 SVGIG (reference sequence). CDR3 amino acids: CAWIDDYSYEQYF. In nucleotides, the CDR3 is TGTGCCTGGATCGACGACTACTCCTACGAGCAGTACTTC. Full variable domain (outside the CDR3, taken from reference TRBV30 and TRBJ2-7): SQTIHQWPATLVQPVGSPLSLECTVEGTSNPNLYWYRQAAGRGLQLLFYSVGIGQISSEVPQNLSASRPQDRQFILSSKKLLLSDSGFYLCAWIDDYSYEQYFGPGTRLTVT.

The rearrangement joins TRBV7-3 to TRBJ2-1; 14 bases align to TRBD2. The germline V gene encodes CDR1 SGHTA and CDR2 FQGTGA. J lost 8 bases, V lost 3 bases, and 6 bases had no gene match. The CDR3 is 16 amino acids. The CDR3 loop is CASSFSGTSGRDEQFF. The CDR3 nucleotides are TGTGCCAGCAGCTTCTCCGGGACTAGCGGGAGAGATGAGCAGTTCTTC. Full variable domain (rest looked up from reference TRBV7-3 and TRBJ2-1): GAGVSQTPSNKVTEKGKYVELRCDPISGHTALYWYRQSLGQGPEFLIYFQGTGAADDSGLPNDRFFAVRPEGSVSTLKIQRTERGDSAVYLCASSFSGTSGRDEQFFGPGTRLTVL.

J is TRBJ2-5 and V is TRBV12-5, with unresolved D. The length of the CDR3 is 14 residues. Germline V gene lookup returns CDR1 LGHNT and CDR2 FRNRAP. Trimming removed 2 bases at V and 4 bases at J, with 11 bases between. This CDR3 is CASGLFVLGETQYF. The CDR3 DNA reads TGTGCTAGTGGTTTGTTTGTTCTGGGAGAGACCCAGTACTTC.

This chain joins TRBV7-9 and TRBJ1-1; weak D call: TRBD1 (5 bases). This CDR3 comprises 13 residues. Germline values: CDR1 SEHNR, CDR2 FQNEAQ (reference sequence). V was shortened by 4 bases and J by 7 bases, with 13 bases between the two germline ends. CDR3 sequence: CASSSPKGIEAFF. The CDR3 DNA reads as TGTGCCAGCAGCTCCCCTAAGGGGATTGAAGCTTTCTTT.

V gene TRBV5-1 combines with J gene TRBJ2-5; no clear D. Trimming took off 4 bases at V and 1 base at J, with 14 bases between the two ends. There are 15 residues in the CDR3. CDR1 and CDR2 from the germline V gene are SGHRS and YFSETQ. CDR3 sequence: CASSPALGIQETQYF. The CDR3 DNA reads as TGCGCCAGCAGCCCCGCATTGGGCATCCAAGAGACCCAGTACTTC.

This clone is termed medium-sized. The CDR3 region has the DNA TGTGCCAGTAGTATAGACGGAGGGGGCGCACACTCCGAGCAGTACTTC. Its translation is CASSIDGGGAHSEQYF. The chain couples TRBV19 to TRBJ2-7; a possible D gene is TRBD1 (7 bases). With 0 bases removed from V and 6 bases from J, the gap between germline ends came to 18 bases. CDR1 and CDR2 from the germline V gene are LNHDA and SQIVND (reference sequence). There are 16 residues in the CDR3.

The CDR3 region is CASSRAYEQYF. The CDR3 nucleotides are TGTGCCAGCAGCCGGGCCTACGAGCAGTACTTC. The gene calls are TRBV7-2 and TRBJ2-7; D unclear. The V end was cut by 5 bases, the J end by 2 bases, with 4 bases between. Germline V lookup: CDR1 SGHTA, CDR2 FQGNSA. CDR3 length equals 11 residues.

The genes are TRBV7-8 and TRBJ1-1; 7 bases map to TRBD1. After removal of 5 bases from V and 1 base from J, the junction contained 4 bases not matched to a gene. The germline gives CDR1 SGHVS, CDR2 FQNEAQ. The CDR3 is 14 amino acids. CDR3 sequence: CASSPRQGNTEAFF. CDR3 DNA: TGTGCCAGCAGCCCGCGACAGGGGAACACTGAAGCTTTCTTT.

The gene calls are TRBV7-8 and TRBJ1-4; 7 bases match TRBD1. J gave up 4 bases and V 3 bases, and 2 bases lay outside the gene matches. The CDR3 covers 14 residues. Looked up from germline, CDR1 is SGHVS and CDR2 is FQNEAQ. The CDR3 is CASSLGQINEKLFF. The CDR3 bases are TGTGCCAGCAGCTTGGGACAGATTAATGAAAAACTGTTTTTT.

The chain links TRBV19 to TRBJ2-7; TRBD2 aligns across 10 bases. This CDR3 is built from 19 residues. Germline trimming cut 3 bases from V and 0 bases from J; bases unmatched to any gene: 14. From germline, CDR1 is LNHDA and CDR2 SQIVND (reference sequence). The CDR3 loop is CASSMPTGTSDFYSYEQYF. The CDR3 DNA is TGTGCCAGTAGTATGCCGACCGGGACTAGCGATTTTTACTCCTACGAGCAGTACTTC.